The rows below give T cell receptor beta chains drawn from one sample of a study of PD-L1 blockade in urothelial cancer. Here immunoSEQ multiplex PCR was the method, and the copy in TCRdb shows in-frame clones only, minus some. The repertoire holds tens of thousands of clones, with 90% as singletons. The sequencing used PBMCs, collected around atezolizumab (anti-PD-L1) treatment. These receptors were obtained from a man between 60 and 75 years old with urothelial cancer. Each CDR3 is given with its conserved first and last residue. Each record gives: D gene, V gene, J gene, CDR3 DNA, CDR3 protein. The D gene is left open where the match is weak.

d_gene: TRBD2
v_gene: TRBV4-1
j_gene: TRBJ2-2
CDR3nt: TGCGCCAGCAGCCGACCCTCGACTAGCGGGGGCACCGGGGAGCTGTTTTTT
CDR3aa: CASSRPSTSGGTGELFF

d_gene: TRBD2
v_gene: TRBV2
j_gene: TRBJ2-7
CDR3nt: TGTGCCAGCAGTGTGGGACTAGCGGGAGAGCAGTACTTC
CDR3aa: CASSVGLAGEQYF

d_gene: -
v_gene: TRBV7-2
j_gene: TRBJ2-3
CDR3nt: TGTGCCAGCAGCTTAGGGCTGGTGGGGGCCCCTAGCACAGATACGCAGTATTTT
CDR3aa: CASSLGLVGAPSTDTQYF

d_gene: TRBD2
v_gene: TRBV29-1
j_gene: TRBJ2-5
CDR3nt: TGCAGCGTTCTAGGACTAGCGGAGGCGGGGGAGACCCAGTACTTC
CDR3aa: CSVLGLAEAGETQYF

d_gene: TRBD1
v_gene: TRBV25-1
j_gene: TRBJ1-1
CDR3nt: TGTGCCAGCAGAGGGGGCAGGACCGGCGGGGGGTACACTGAAGCTTTCTTT
CDR3aa: CASRGGRTGGGYTEAFF

d_gene: -
v_gene: TRBV7-6
j_gene: TRBJ1-6
CDR3nt: TGTGCCAGCAGCTTAGTGGCGGCAGCCCCCGGGGATTCACCCCTCCACTTT
CDR3aa: CASSLVAAAPGDSPLHF

d_gene: TRBD1
v_gene: TRBV29-1
j_gene: TRBJ2-5
CDR3nt: TGCAGCGTTGAAGGGGACAGGGGGCGCCTGGAGACCCAGTACTTC
CDR3aa: CSVEGDRGRLETQYF

d_gene: -
v_gene: TRBV19
j_gene: TRBJ2-1
CDR3nt: TGTGCCAGTGGCGCCTGGACAATAAGGGTCGATGAGCAGTTCTTC
CDR3aa: CASGAWTIRVDEQFF

d_gene: -
v_gene: TRBV7-9
j_gene: TRBJ2-5
CDR3nt: TGTGCCAGCAGCCCCGGCAGGCCGAAGACCCAGTACTTC
CDR3aa: CASSPGRPKTQYF

d_gene: -
v_gene: TRBV7-6
j_gene: TRBJ1-4
CDR3nt: TGTGCCAGCAGCTTCACAGGGATAGGGGAAAAACTGTTTTTT
CDR3aa: CASSFTGIGEKLFF

d_gene: -
v_gene: TRBV4-1
j_gene: TRBJ1-3
CDR3nt: TGCGCCAGCAGCGACTTCAGGGTTAGTGGAAACACCACATATTTT
CDR3aa: CASSDFRVSGNTTYF

d_gene: TRBD1
v_gene: TRBV19
j_gene: TRBJ1-1
CDR3nt: TGTGCCAGTAGTCCGGACAGGGGCCAGACTGAAGCTTTCTTT
CDR3aa: CASSPDRGQTEAFF

d_gene: TRBD2
v_gene: TRBV19
j_gene: TRBJ2-2
CDR3nt: TGTGCCACCTCACTAGCGGGGAACACCGGGGAGCTGTTTTTT
CDR3aa: CATSLAGNTGELFF

d_gene: TRBD1
v_gene: TRBV9
j_gene: TRBJ1-1
CDR3nt: TGTGCCAGCAGCCCCTCACAGGGGGCGGCTTCAAGGGCTTTCTTT
CDR3aa: CASSPSQGAASRAFF

d_gene: -
v_gene: TRBV5-4
j_gene: TRBJ2-3
CDR3nt: TGTGCCAGCAGCATGACAGACAGAGGCACAGATACGCAGTATTTT
CDR3aa: CASSMTDRGTDTQYF

d_gene: TRBD1
v_gene: TRBV5-8
j_gene: TRBJ1-3
CDR3nt: TGTGCCAGCAGCTTGGCTGGACAGGGGGCTAACACCATATATTTT
CDR3aa: CASSLAGQGANTIYF

d_gene: -
v_gene: TRBV6-5
j_gene: TRBJ2-5
CDR3nt: TGTGCCAGCAGTCCCCCCGACATTATCCCCAGGGCCCAGTACTTC
CDR3aa: CASSPPDIIPRAQYF